A single sample gave rise to the 26 T cell receptor beta chains below, sequenced in a study of T cells in narcolepsy. This table comes from immunoSEQ multiplex PCR, and its TCRdb copy is limited to in-frame clones, with some not included. The sample records tens of thousands of clones, 75% to 85% being singletons. Specimen: memory (CD45RA-) CD4+ T cells from blood. These receptor sequences come from a human donor in good health.

This clone was seen a handful of times. The chain links TRBV30 to TRBJ1-4; 10 bases are shared with TRBD1. The CDR3 extends over 14 amino acids. Germline V gene sequence: CDR1 GTSNPN, CDR2 SVGIG (reference sequence). The ends lost 3 bases at V and 6 bases at J; junction bases unmatched: 4. CDR3 loop: CAWRTGTGDEKLFF. DNA of the CDR3: TGTGCCTGGAGAACTGGGACAGGGGATGAAAAACTGTTTTTT. Combining the CDR3 with reference TRBV30 and TRBJ1-4 gives the whole variable domain SQTIHQWPATLVQPVGSPLSLECTVEGTSNPNLYWYRQAAGRGLQLLFYSVGIGQISSEVPQNLSASRPQDRQFILSSKKLLLSDSGFYLCAWRTGTGDEKLFFGSGTQLSVL.

The CDR3 DNA sequence: TGTGCCAGCAGCTTAGATCCAGGGTTCTCCTACAATGAGCAGTTCTTC. Amino acids: CASSLDPGFSYNEQFF. J is TRBJ2-1 and V is TRBV11-2; TRBD1 might be the D (5 bases). V shed 0 bases and J shed 0 bases, with 9 bases lying between them. Germline CDR1 SGHAT, CDR2 FQNNGV. CDR3 length: 16 amino acids.

The rearrangement joins TRBV5-1 to TRBJ2-2, with a possible D match to TRBD2 (5 bases). Germline-derived CDR1 and CDR2 are SGHRS and YFSETQ. CDR3 length: 20 residues. V lost 0 bases and J lost 2, with 23 bases in between. CDR3 DNA: TGCGCCAGCAGCTTGGCCCCCTCGGCGGGCCTATTTTTTAACACCGGGGAGCTGTTTTTT. Its translation is CASSLAPSAGLFFNTGELFF.

V gene TRBV5-1 combines with J gene TRBJ2-2; 8 nucleotides match TRBD2. There are 14 residues in the CDR3. The junction had 4 bases not matched to a gene; V was cut back by 4 bases and J by 5 bases. Germline V gene sequence: CDR1 SGHRS, CDR2 YFSETQ. CDR3 sequence reads: CASSATSVTGELFF. The CDR3 DNA is TGCGCCAGCAGCGCGACTAGCGTTACCGGGGAGCTGTTTTTT.

This chain joins TRBV7-2 and TRBJ2-7; D tentatively reads TRBD1 or TRBD2 (5 bases each). The length of the CDR3 is 15 residues. Germline CDR1 reads SGHTA; CDR2 reads FQGNSA. V dropped 0 bases and J dropped 4 bases, with 13 bases sitting between them. This chain's CDR3 is CASSLASGTQYEQYF. CDR3 coding DNA: TGTGCCAGCAGCTTAGCCTCCGGGACGCAGTACGAGCAGTACTTC.

The chain carries TRBV28 and TRBJ2-3; the D gene is possibly TRBD2 (5 bases). This CDR3 contains 13 residues. Per the germline V gene, CDR1 is MDHEN and CDR2 is SYDVKM. V lost 6 bases and J 3 bases, leaving 10 bases between the germline ends. CDR3 protein: CASSAGRTDTQYF. DNA for the CDR3: TGTGCCAGCAGCGCGGGTAGGACAGATACGCAGTATTTT.

This chain links TRBV5-8 with TRBJ2-3; D call uncertain. The CDR3 is 15 residues long. The germline V gene has CDR1 SGHTS and CDR2 YDEGEE. Deletions cut 4 bases from V and 2 bases from J, with 14 bases between. CDR3 in DNA: TGTGCCAGCAGCCCCGGCGGTCTGCTCACAGATACGCAGTATTTT. Its protein is CASSPGGLLTDTQYF.

The chain joins TRBV19 to TRBJ1-1; TRBD1 matches 7 bases. After removal of 3 bases from V and 5 bases from J, the junction contained 12 bases not matched to a gene. The CDR3 is 16 amino acids. Germline V lookup: CDR1 LNHDA, CDR2 SQIVND (reference sequence). CDR3 region: CASSIPAGGGRTEAFF. The CDR3 coding sequence is TGTGCCAGTAGTATCCCAGCAGGGGGAGGTAGGACTGAAGCTTTCTTT.

This clone has only one observation. The chain uses TRBV7-2 and TRBJ2-1; 9 nucleotides match TRBD2. V lost 3 bases, J lost 10 bases, and 10 bases stayed unmatched. The CDR3 runs 15 residues. Germline V gene lookup returns CDR1 SGHTA and CDR2 FQGNSA. The CDR3 coding sequence is TGTGCCAGCAGCTTTTCTAGCGGGGTGGTGGGAGAGCAGTTCTTC. Its translation is CASSFSSGVVGEQFF.

J is TRBJ1-3 and V is TRBV5-8; D remains ambiguous. The CDR3 covers 17 residues. Germline CDR1 reads SGHTS; CDR2 reads YDEGEE. Trimming cost V 4 bases and J 1 base, with 18 bases left between them. The CDR3 nucleotides read TGTGCCAGCAGCCGAAGATCGGACCCCAGGTCTGGAAACACCATATATTTT. The encoded protein is CASSRRSDPRSGNTIYF.

V is TRBV7-9 and J is TRBJ1-5; 9 bases match TRBD1. The germline gives CDR1 SEHNR, CDR2 FQNEAQ (reference sequence). The CDR3 has 17 residues. The ends lost 1 base at V and 2 bases at J; junction bases unmatched: 6. CDR3 DNA sequence: TGTGCCAGCAGCTTAGAACAGGGGGCTAGGGGCAATCAGCCCCAGCATTTT. This translates into CASSLEQGARGNQPQHF.

The chain carries TRBV4-2 and TRBJ1-1; possible D gene TRBD1, 6 bases. CDR1 is LGHNA and CDR2 is YNFKEQ in the germline V gene. The CDR3 has 14 residues. Trimming pared 0 bases from V and 4 bases from J, leaving 9 bases between. The CDR3 is CASSQDRGGTEAFF. CDR3 in DNA: TGTGCCAGCAGCCAAGACAGGGGAGGCACTGAAGCTTTCTTT.

The chain recombines TRBV15 with TRBJ2-7; tentatively, D is TRBD1 or TRBD2 (6 bases each). The CDR3 totals 15 residues. Looked up from germline, CDR1 is LNHNV and CDR2 is YYDKDF (reference sequence). V lost 1 base and J lost 5, with 15 bases in between. In DNA, the CDR3 is TGTGCCACCAGCAGAGTAGTACAGGGAGGAAACGAGCAGTACTTC. Protein sequence: CATSRVVQGGNEQYF.

The chain joins TRBV28 to TRBJ1-4, with 7 bases that match TRBD1. Trimming at V came to 6 bases and at J to 8 bases, leaving 15 bases not matched to a gene. This CDR3 is 16 amino acids long. Germline lookup yields CDR1 MDHEN and CDR2 SYDVKM. The CDR3 sequence: CASSHPSGGKSEKLFF. CDR3 nucleotide sequence: TGTGCCAGCAGCCATCCTTCAGGGGGGAAAAGCGAAAAACTGTTTTTT. The entire variable domain, with the rest obtained from reference TRBV28 and TRBJ1-4, is as follows: DVKVTQSSRYLVKRTGEKVFLECVQDMDHENMFWYRQDPGLGLRLIYFSYDVKMKEKGDIPEGYSVSREKKERFSLILESASTNQTSMYLCASSHPSGGKSEKLFFGSGTQLSVL.

The V call is TRBV7-8, the J call TRBJ1-1; D perhaps matches TRBD1 (5 bases). CDR3 length: 15 residues. V lost 1 base and J lost 0, with 9 bases in between. CDR1 is SGHVS and CDR2 is FQNEAQ in the germline V gene. CDR3 in amino acids: CASSLEGQMNTEAFF. The CDR3 nucleotides are TGTGCCAGCAGCTTAGAAGGACAAATGAACACTGAAGCTTTCTTT.

The chain uses TRBV10-3 and TRBJ1-4; 7 nucleotides line up with TRBD1. The germline gives CDR1 ENHRY, CDR2 SYGVKD. V shed 6 bases, J shed 3 bases, and the junction held 7 bases outside the gene matches. This CDR3 spans 15 amino acids. CDR3: CAIRDRLGANEKLFF. The CDR3 DNA reads as TGTGCCATCAGGGACAGGTTAGGAGCTAATGAAAAACTGTTTTTT.

V and J are TRBV18 and TRBJ2-2; 7 nucleotides align to TRBD2. This CDR3 contains 18 residues. J gave up 1 base and V 2 bases, and 10 bases lay outside the gene matches. Germline CDR1 is KGHSH and CDR2 is LQKENI. The CDR3 is CASSPMMVAGVNTGELFF. CDR3 coding DNA: TGTGCCAGCTCACCAATGATGGTAGCGGGCGTGAACACCGGGGAGCTGTTTTTT. Full variable domain (rest looked up from reference TRBV18 and TRBJ2-2): NAGVMQNPRHLVRRRGQEARLRCSPMKGHSHVYWYRQLPEEGLKFMVYLQKENIIDESGMPKERFSAEFPKEGPSILRIQQVVRGDSAAYFCASSPMMVAGVNTGELFFGEGSRLTVL.

V gene TRBV19 combines with J gene TRBJ2-3; possible D gene TRBD1, 6 bases. Germline values: CDR1 LNHDA, CDR2 SQIVND (reference sequence). V lost 1 base to trimming and J lost 3 bases, with 11 bases between them. The CDR3 sequence is 15 residues long. CDR3: CASSIVTGTTDTQYF. CDR3 in DNA: TGTGCCAGTAGTATAGTAACAGGGACAACAGATACGCAGTATTTT.

V gene TRBV28 combines with J gene TRBJ2-1, with 14 positions matching TRBD2. Germline CDR1 is MDHEN and CDR2 is SYDVKM. CDR3 length: 16 residues. V dropped 5 bases and J dropped 7; count of bases not matched to a gene: 7. DNA of the CDR3: TGTGCCAGCAGTCGCGGGACTAGCGGGAGCGGGAATGAGCAGTTCTTC. As protein: CASSRGTSGSGNEQFF.

This clone was detected only once. The chain recombines TRBV7-6 with TRBJ2-3; D is ambiguous. CDR3 length: 14 residues. Germline V lookup: CDR1 SGHVS, CDR2 FNYEAQ. Trimming left V 1 base short and J 6 bases short, with 11 bases between. In DNA form, the CDR3 reads TGTGCCAGCAGCTTAGAGGTTGGAGCGGATACGCAGTATTTT. It translates to CASSLEVGADTQYF.

This chain joins TRBV5-8 and TRBJ1-2; D is possibly TRBD1 (5 bases). CDR3 length: 14 amino acids. CDR1 SGHTS and CDR2 YDEGEE come from the germline V gene. The V and J ends lost 4 bases and 6 bases respectively, with 16 bases between them. In DNA, the CDR3 is TGTGCCAGCAGCAGCTCCTTCTTCAGGGATGGCTACACCTTC. It codes for CASSSSFFRDGYTF.

This chain links TRBV5-4 with TRBJ2-1; D is unclear. Trimming shortened V by 4 bases and J by 8 bases, and 7 bases separated the two germline ends. There are 11 residues in the CDR3. CDR1 and CDR2 (germline): SGHNT, YYREEE (reference sequence). The CDR3 DNA is TGTGCCAGCAGCCTTAGGGATGAGCAGTTCTTC. Amino acids: CASSLRDEQFF.

This clone occurred once. CDR3 in DNA: TGCAGCGTCCGCAGGGGGATGGTCGAGCAGTACTTC. Its protein product is CSVRRGMVEQYF. J is TRBJ2-7 and V is TRBV29-1; 7 bases align to TRBD1. This CDR3 region has 12 residues. Germline CDR1 SQVTM, CDR2 ANQGSEA. J was trimmed by 6 bases and V by 6 bases; bases with no gene match: 8.

The J gene is TRBJ2-5, the V gene TRBV15, with 7 positions matching TRBD1. Germline V gene data show CDR1 as LNHNV and CDR2 as YYDKDF (reference sequence). V dropped 1 base and J dropped 5; count of bases not matched to a gene: 4. The CDR3 consists of 14 residues. DNA of the CDR3: TGTGCCACCAGCAGAGGGCAGGGGGTTGAGACCCAGTACTTC. It specifies CATSRGQGVETQYF.

CDR3 residues: CASSPTQGGNTEAFF. CDR3 sequence (DNA): TGCGCCAGCAGCCCCACACAGGGGGGAAACACTGAAGCTTTCTTT. The V gene is TRBV5-1, the J gene TRBJ1-1; 8 nucleotides align to TRBD1. The J segment lost 2 bases and the V segment lost 4 bases, leaving 7 bases of the junction unmatched. This CDR3 has 15 residues. Germline CDR1 and CDR2: SGHRS and YFSETQ.

CDR3 DNA sequence: TGTGCCAGTAGTATAGAGGGCAGCTACGAGCAGTACTTC. Translating it yields CASSIEGSYEQYF. The gene calls are TRBV19 and TRBJ2-7, with D uncertain. This CDR3 has 13 residues. Germline CDR1 and CDR2: LNHDA and SQIVND (reference sequence). Trimming removed 0 bases at V and 3 bases at J, with 6 bases between.